The 19 T cell receptor beta chains listed next were all sequenced from one sample in a study of CD8 T cells in Susac syndrome. Reverse transcription of 0.5 to 1 ug RNA was carried out with random hexamers. From the immunoSEQ multiplex PCR reads, TCRdb called clonotypes with MiXCR, one entry per CDR3 protein. The sample lists 160,000 or so distinct CDR3 sequences; approximately 95% were seen once. Sequenced sample: CD8+ T cells from PBMCs. The receptors originated from a human donor with multiple sclerosis.

The chain carries TRBV11-1 and TRBJ2-1; 8 positions agree with TRBD1. Germline CDR1 is SGHAT and CDR2 is FQDESV (reference sequence). The CDR3 runs to 15 residues. V trimming: 3 bases; J trimming: 7 bases; junction bases outside the gene matches: 8. DNA for the CDR3: TGTGCCAGCAGCTTTGGACAGGGTATCCTGAATGAGCAGTTCTTC. This gives the protein CASSFGQGILNEQFF.

This clonotype has just one count. This chain joins TRBV27 and TRBJ1-2; 11 positions match TRBD1. The V and J ends lost 5 bases and 8 bases, in that order; junction bases with no gene match: 13. The CDR3 consists of 16 residues. Germline assignment: CDR1 MNHEY and CDR2 SMNVEV (reference sequence). The DNA for the CDR3 is TGTGCCAGCAGTCCTTCCCGGACAGGGGGCGATAGGGGCTACACCTTC. It encodes CASSPSRTGGDRGYTF.

The gene calls are TRBV12-3 or TRBV12-4 and TRBJ1-1; D remains ambiguous. CDR3 length: 18 amino acids. The ends were cut back, 3 bases at V and 0 bases at J, with 20 bases in the middle. In nucleotides, the CDR3 is TGTGCCAGCAGTTTTCTCCCCAATTGGAAGGACCTGAACACTGAAGCTTTCTTT. Translated, it gives CASSFLPNWKDLNTEAFF.

This rearrangement joins TRBV29-1 to TRBJ2-7, with D tentatively TRBD2 (5 bases). The CDR3 covers 12 residues. Germline CDR1 SQVTM, CDR2 ANQGSEA. V was shortened by 4 bases and J by 3 bases, with 10 bases between the two germline ends. The CDR3 nucleotides are TGCAGCGTTGGGTCTGGGAGCTACGAGCAGTACTTC. It yields the protein CSVGSGSYEQYF.

The V call is TRBV2, the J call TRBJ2-3; 8 bases line up with TRBD2. Germline trimming cut 5 bases from V and 6 bases from J; bases unmatched to any gene: 13. CDR1 and CDR2 (germline): SNHLY, FYNNEI. The CDR3 covers 16 residues. CDR3 protein: CASSLAGGRSVDTQYF. Written as DNA, the CDR3 is TGTGCCAGCAGTCTGGCGGGGGGCAGGTCCGTGGATACGCAGTATTTT. Complete variable domain (other parts from reference TRBV2 and TRBJ2-3): EPEVTQTPSHQVTQMGQEVILRCVPISNHLYFYWYRQILGQKVEFLVSFYNNEISEKSEIFDDQFSVERPDGSNFTLKIRSTKLEDSAMYFCASSLAGGRSVDTQYFGPGTRLTVL.

The V and J genes are TRBV12-3 or TRBV12-4 and TRBJ2-3, with D perhaps TRBD2 (5 bases). V was shortened by 2 bases and J by 4 bases, with 10 bases between the two germline ends. The CDR3 covers 14 residues. CDR3 DNA: TGTGCCAGCAGTTTAACGAGCGGCGCAGATACGCAGTATTTT. Translating it yields CASSLTSGADTQYF.

The chain recombines TRBV7-2 with TRBJ2-4; 9 bases are a match to TRBD1. Germline V gene data show CDR1 as SGHTA and CDR2 as FQGNSA. The ends lost 6 bases at V and 2 bases at J; junction bases unmatched: 8. CDR3 length: 16 amino acids. This chain's CDR3 is CASRVTGGRSKNIQYF. The CDR3 coding sequence is TGTGCCAGCAGAGTTACAGGGGGCAGATCCAAAAACATTCAGTACTTC. The whole variable domain, remainder taken from reference TRBV7-2 and TRBJ2-4, is GAGVSQSPSNKVTEKGKDVELRCDPISGHTALYWYRQSLGQGLEFLIYFQGNSAPDKSGLPSDRFSAERTGGSVSTLTIQRTQQEDSAVYLCASRVTGGRSKNIQYFGAGTRLSVL.

This chain links TRBV19 with TRBJ2-3; weak D call: TRBD2 (6 bases). The germline gives CDR1 LNHDA, CDR2 SQIVND (reference sequence). Trimming shortened V by 7 bases and J by 4 bases, and 12 bases separated the two germline ends. This CDR3 spans 13 amino acids. CDR3 residues: CASMGGFADTQYF. CDR3 DNA sequence: TGTGCCAGTATGGGGGGTTTCGCAGATACGCAGTATTTT.

The genes are TRBV9 and TRBJ1-1; tentative D call: TRBD1 (6 bases). This CDR3 comprises 13 residues. The germline V gene has CDR1 SGDLS and CDR2 YYNGEE. With 5 bases removed from V and 5 bases from J, the gap between germline ends came to 13 bases. The CDR3 sequence: CASSATDRTEAFF. DNA for the CDR3: TGTGCCAGCAGTGCCACCGACAGGACTGAAGCTTTCTTT.

This chain joins TRBV3-1 and TRBJ1-1; 9 bases align to TRBD1. Per the germline V gene, CDR1 is LGHDT and CDR2 is YNNKEL (reference sequence). V lost 4 bases, J lost 3 bases, and 9 bases stayed unmatched. This CDR3 is 16 amino acids long. The CDR3 protein is CASSPWGQGIDTEAFF. The CDR3, as DNA: TGTGCCAGCAGCCCTTGGGGACAGGGAATCGACACTGAAGCTTTCTTT.

The chain recombines TRBV20-1 with TRBJ2-7, with TRBD2 matching 10 bases. The CDR3 runs 16 residues. Germline-derived CDR1 and CDR2 are DFQATT and SNEGSKA (reference sequence). V shed 5 bases and J 2 bases; nucleotides not matched to a gene: 12. The CDR3: CSADSLPSGRTYEQYF. The CDR3 nucleotides read TGCAGTGCTGACAGCCTTCCTAGCGGGAGAACCTACGAGCAGTACTTC.

DNA of the CDR3: TGTGCCAGCAGCCCAACGGGACTAGCGGGGGCCTCGTTACGGGAGACCCAGTACTTC. Residues: CASSPTGLAGASLRETQYF. The V gene is TRBV7-2, the J gene TRBJ2-5; TRBD2 aligns across 14 bases. Germline trimming cut 5 bases from V and 5 bases from J; bases unmatched to any gene: 16. The CDR3 length is 19 residues. In germline, CDR1 is SGHTA, CDR2 FQGNSA.

The chain couples TRBV15 to TRBJ1-2; D is uncertain. The CDR3 has 17 amino acids. V lost 0 bases, J lost 0 bases, and 14 bases lay in between. Germline V lookup: CDR1 LNHNV, CDR2 YYDKDF (reference sequence). The CDR3 region has the DNA TGTGCCACCAGCAGAGATCGAGAGCACGAAGCTAACTATGGCTACACCTTC. It is translated as CATSRDREHEANYGYTF.

The genes are TRBV20-1 and TRBJ2-7; 11 bases line up with TRBD2. Looked up from germline, CDR1 is DFQATT and CDR2 is SNEGSKA (reference sequence). The CDR3 runs to 14 residues. Germline trimming cut 3 bases from V and 4 bases from J; bases unmatched to any gene: 5. In DNA, the CDR3 is TGCAGTGCTAGCCCCGGGACTAGCGGATACGAGCAGTACTTC. Amino acids: CSASPGTSGYEQYF.

This chain uses TRBV27 with TRBJ2-1; TRBD2 agrees at 8 bases. CDR1 and CDR2 from the germline V gene are MNHEY and SMNVEV (reference sequence). V dropped 1 base and J dropped 6; count of bases not matched to a gene: 8. The CDR3 contains 16 residues. CDR3 sequence (DNA): TGTGCCAGCAGTTTATTAATGAGCGGGGGTGGCAATGAGCAGTTCTTC. Translation: CASSLLMSGGGNEQFF.

CDR3 nucleotide sequence: TGCAGCGTTGAAGTGAAGGACCTAGGGGTCGGCGTAGGCTACGAGCAGTACTTC. Translation gives CSVEVKDLGVGVGYEQYF. The chain is built from TRBV29-1 and TRBJ2-7; D may be TRBD1 (5 bases). V shed 1 base and J shed 3 bases, with 25 bases lying between them. This CDR3 is built from 18 residues. The germline gives CDR1 SQVTM, CDR2 ANQGSEA.

This chain links TRBV4-1 with TRBJ2-5, with 7 bases matching TRBD1. The CDR3 is 14 residues long. V trimming: 1 base; J trimming: 4 bases; junction bases outside the gene matches: 3. Germline V gene data show CDR1 as MGHRA and CDR2 as YSYEKL. In nucleotides, the CDR3 is TGCGCCAGCAGCCAAGGGACAGGTAGAGAGACCCAGTACTTC. Amino acids: CASSQGTGRETQYF.

The chain links TRBV29-1 to TRBJ2-7; tentatively, D is TRBD1 (6 bases). Looked up from germline, CDR1 is SQVTM and CDR2 is ANQGSEA. The CDR3 contains 10 residues. V was shortened by 6 bases and J by 4 bases, with 7 bases between the two germline ends. The CDR3 sequence: CSVQGYEQYF. The CDR3 DNA sequence: TGCAGCGTCCAGGGGTACGAGCAGTACTTC.

The chain has TRBV7-9 and TRBJ1-6; maybe TRBD1 (5 bases). Germline V CDR1 and CDR2: SEHNR, FQNEAQ (reference sequence). The ends were cut back, 3 bases at V and 7 bases at J, with 13 bases in the middle. CDR3 length: 15 amino acids. This CDR3 is CASSFSQGGNSPLHF. In DNA form, the CDR3 reads TGTGCCAGCAGCTTTTCTCAGGGAGGGAATTCACCCCTCCACTTT.